This T cell receptor beta chain was captured by sequencing in a study of regulatory T cells in long-lasting Graves disease. Sample time point: newly diagnosed GD, antithyroid drugs for less than 3 months. Following extraction of RNA from PBMCs, that RNA was used to make the TCR library. In this cohort, patients came from an endocrinology department located in Xi'an, China. In its sample, this clonotype was seen many times. Construction of the TCR beta libraries employed iRepertoire HTBI primers in conjunction with Arm-PCR of CDR3 regions. TCRdb itself ran the multiplex PCR reads through MiXCR, one entry per CDR3 protein. The data contain just over 600,000 distinct CDR3 sequences, less than 20% of them singletons. This sample also appeared in a second study, on T cells in Graves' hyperthyroidism and ophthalmopathy. That paper notes: Newly diagnosed hyperthyroidism patients aged 18 to 65 years had disease lasting under 2 months. Ophthalmopathy, which appeared later, was predicted by the model a median about 6.8 months before onset.

Specimen: peripheral blood mononuclear cells (PBMCs), collected at new diagnosis, from a patient treated with antithyroid drugs. The sequence came from a woman in her 30s with Graves disease.

CDR3 residues: CASSPGAGNGQPQHF. CDR3 DNA sequence: TGTGCCAGCTCACCAGGGGCAGGTAACGGCCAGCCCCAGCATTTT. The V and J genes are TRBV18 and TRBJ1-5; D is perhaps TRBD1 (5 bases). The CDR3 loop spans 15 amino acids. Germline loops: CDR1 KGHSH, CDR2 LQKENI. The germline V and J ends were trimmed by 2 bases and 7 bases, with 15 bases remaining between them. Supplemented by reference TRBV18 and TRBJ1-5, the full variable domain reads NAGVMQNPRHLVRRRGQEARLRCSPMKGHSHVYWYRQLPEEGLKFMVYLQKENIIDESGMPKERFSAEFPKEGPSILRIQQVVRGDSAAYFCASSPGAGNGQPQHFGDGTRLSIL.